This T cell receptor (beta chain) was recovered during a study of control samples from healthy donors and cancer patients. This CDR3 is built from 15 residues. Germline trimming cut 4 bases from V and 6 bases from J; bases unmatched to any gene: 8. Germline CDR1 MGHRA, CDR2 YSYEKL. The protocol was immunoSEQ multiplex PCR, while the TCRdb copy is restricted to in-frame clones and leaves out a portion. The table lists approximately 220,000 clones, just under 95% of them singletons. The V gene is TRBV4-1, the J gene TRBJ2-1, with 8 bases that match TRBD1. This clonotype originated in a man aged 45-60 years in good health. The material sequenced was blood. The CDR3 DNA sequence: TGCGCCAGCAGCCCGACAGGGGTGGCAGTCAATGAGCAGTTCTTC. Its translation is CASSPTGVAVNEQFF.